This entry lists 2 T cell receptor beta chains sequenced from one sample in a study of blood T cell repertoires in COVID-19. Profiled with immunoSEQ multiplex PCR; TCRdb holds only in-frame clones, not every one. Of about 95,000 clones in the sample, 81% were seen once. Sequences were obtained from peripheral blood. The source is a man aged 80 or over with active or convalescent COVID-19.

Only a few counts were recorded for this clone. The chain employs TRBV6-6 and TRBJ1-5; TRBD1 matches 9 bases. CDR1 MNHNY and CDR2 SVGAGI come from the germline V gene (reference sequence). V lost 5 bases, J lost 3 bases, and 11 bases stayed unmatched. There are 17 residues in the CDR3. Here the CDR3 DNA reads TGTGCCAGCAGTCTCAGGGGGACAGGGTCGGACAATCAGCCCCAGCATTTT. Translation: CASSLRGTGSDNQPQHF.

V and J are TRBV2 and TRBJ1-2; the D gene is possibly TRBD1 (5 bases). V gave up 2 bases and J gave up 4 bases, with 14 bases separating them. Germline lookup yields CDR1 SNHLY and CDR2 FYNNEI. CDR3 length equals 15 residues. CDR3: CASSEPRAGGYGYTF. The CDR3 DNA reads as TGTGCCAGCAGTGAACCCAGGGCGGGGGGCTATGGCTACACCTTC.